This TCR beta chain originates from a study of blood T cell dynamics during melanoma immunotherapy. At the level of the study: Patients with metastatic melanoma got pembrolizumab or nivolumab-ipilimumab as first-line care. General study results and limits: Unlike progressors, later disease-control patients had W3 repertoires gaining clonality or diversity.

Using immunoSEQ multiplex PCR, the repertoire was profiled, and TCRdb retains in-frame clones only, with some absent. The sample includes fewer than 11,000 clones, roughly 90% of them seen just once. Concerning this clone itself: Antigen specificity is unknown.

Germline CDR1 SNHLY, CDR2 FYNNEI. Trimming removed 10 bases from V and 4 bases from J; junction bases left unmatched: 10. The CDR3 extends over 15 amino acids. Sample time point: pre-treatment baseline. Blood was drawn before treatment and at week 3 after checkpoint blockade. Patients with prior systemic cancer treatment, concomitant immunosuppressants, or other active malignancies were excluded. This chain joins TRBV2 and TRBJ2-1; the match to TRBD2 covers 10 bases. The sequence derives from a human donor with melanoma. Sequenced here: blood, sampled from a patient treated with checkpoint blockade. DNA for the CDR3: TGTGCCATCAATGCAGCGGGAGGGCAGTACAATGAGCAGTTCTTC. It yields the protein CAINAAGGQYNEQFF.